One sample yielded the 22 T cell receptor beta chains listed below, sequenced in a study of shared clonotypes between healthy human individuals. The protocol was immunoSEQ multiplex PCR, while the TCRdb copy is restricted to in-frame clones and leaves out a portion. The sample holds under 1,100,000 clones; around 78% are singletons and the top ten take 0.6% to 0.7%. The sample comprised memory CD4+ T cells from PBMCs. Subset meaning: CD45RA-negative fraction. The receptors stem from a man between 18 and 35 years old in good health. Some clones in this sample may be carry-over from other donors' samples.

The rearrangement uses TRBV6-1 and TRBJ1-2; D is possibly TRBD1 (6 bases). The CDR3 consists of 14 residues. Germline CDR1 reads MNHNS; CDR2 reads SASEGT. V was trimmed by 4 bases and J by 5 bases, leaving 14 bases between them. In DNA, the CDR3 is TGTGCCAGCAGTGGGGAACAGGGTTGGTATGGCTACACCTTC. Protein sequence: CASSGEQGWYGYTF.

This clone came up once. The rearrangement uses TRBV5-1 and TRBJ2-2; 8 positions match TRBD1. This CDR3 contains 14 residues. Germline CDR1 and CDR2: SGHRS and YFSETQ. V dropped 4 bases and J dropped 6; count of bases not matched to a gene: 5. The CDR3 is CASSEQGAAGELFF. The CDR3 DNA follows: TGCGCCAGCAGCGAGCAGGGGGCGGCCGGGGAGCTGTTTTTT.

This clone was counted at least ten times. The chain's CDR3 is CASSLGPGPNTGELFF. CDR3 DNA sequence: TGTGCCAGCAGCTTGGGACCGGGACCTAACACCGGGGAGCTGTTTTTT. The chain recombines TRBV5-4 with TRBJ2-2; D could derive from TRBD1 or TRBD2 (5 bases each). CDR3 length: 16 amino acids. CDR1 SGHNT and CDR2 YYREEE come from the germline V gene (reference sequence). V was pared by 0 bases and J by 2 bases, with 11 bases between.

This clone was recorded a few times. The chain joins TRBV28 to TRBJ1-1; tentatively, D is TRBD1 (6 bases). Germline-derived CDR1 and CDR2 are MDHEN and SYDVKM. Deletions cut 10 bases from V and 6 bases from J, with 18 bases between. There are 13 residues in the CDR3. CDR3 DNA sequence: TGTGCCACGGGGGCCCAAGTTTACGCTGAAGCTTTCTTT. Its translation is CATGAQVYAEAFF. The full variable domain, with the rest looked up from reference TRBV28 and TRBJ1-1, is DVKVTQSSRYLVKRTGEKVFLECVQDMDHENMFWYRQDPGLGLRLIYFSYDVKMKEKGDIPEGYSVSREKKERFSLILESASTNQTSMYLCATGAQVYAEAFFGQGTRLTVV.

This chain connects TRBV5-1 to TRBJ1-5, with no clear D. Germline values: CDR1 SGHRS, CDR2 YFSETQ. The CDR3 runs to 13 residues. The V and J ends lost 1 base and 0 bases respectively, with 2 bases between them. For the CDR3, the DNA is TGCGCCAGCAGCTTGTATAGCAATCAGCCCCAGCATTTT. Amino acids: CASSLYSNQPQHF.

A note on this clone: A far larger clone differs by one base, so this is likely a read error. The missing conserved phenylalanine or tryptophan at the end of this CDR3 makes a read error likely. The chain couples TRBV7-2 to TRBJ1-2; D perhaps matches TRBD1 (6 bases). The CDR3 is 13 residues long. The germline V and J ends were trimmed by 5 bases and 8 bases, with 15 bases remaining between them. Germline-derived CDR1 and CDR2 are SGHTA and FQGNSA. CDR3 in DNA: TGTGCCAGCAGCCCCGGGACAATTTGGGGCTACACCTCC. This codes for CASSPGTIWGYTS.

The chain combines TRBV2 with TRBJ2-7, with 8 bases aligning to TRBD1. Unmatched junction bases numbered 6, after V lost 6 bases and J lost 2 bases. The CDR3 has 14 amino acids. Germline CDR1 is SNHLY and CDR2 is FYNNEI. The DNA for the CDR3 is TGTGCCAGCAGAGACAGGGGCGGCGCCTACGAGCAGTACTTC. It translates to CASRDRGGAYEQYF.

Here the CDR3 reads CASSRIIGNTIYF. In DNA, the CDR3 is TGTGCCAGCAGCCGAATCATCGGAAACACCATATATTTT. This chain uses TRBV28 with TRBJ1-3; D unresolved. This CDR3 has 13 residues. Trimming stripped 6 bases from V and 4 bases from J, with 10 bases between. Germline CDR1 is MDHEN and CDR2 is SYDVKM.

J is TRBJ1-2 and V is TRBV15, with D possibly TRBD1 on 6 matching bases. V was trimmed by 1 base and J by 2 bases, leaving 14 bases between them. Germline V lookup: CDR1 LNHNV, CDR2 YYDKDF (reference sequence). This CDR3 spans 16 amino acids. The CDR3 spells CATSRGGPDRNYGYTF. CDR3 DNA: TGTGCCACCAGCAGAGGGGGTCCCGACAGGAACTATGGCTACACCTTC.

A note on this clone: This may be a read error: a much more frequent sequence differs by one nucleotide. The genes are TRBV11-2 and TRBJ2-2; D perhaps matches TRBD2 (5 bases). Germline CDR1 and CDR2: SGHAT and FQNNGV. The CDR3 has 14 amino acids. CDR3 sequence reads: CASSLARNTGKLFF. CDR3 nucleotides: TGTGCCAGCAGCTTAGCCCGGAACACCGGGAAGCTGTTTTTT.

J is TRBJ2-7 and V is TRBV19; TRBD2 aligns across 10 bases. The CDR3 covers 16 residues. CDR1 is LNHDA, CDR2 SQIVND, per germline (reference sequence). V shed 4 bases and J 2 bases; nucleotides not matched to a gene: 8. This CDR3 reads CASSSDAAGGTYEQYF. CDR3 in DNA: TGTGCCAGTAGTAGCGACGCAGCGGGAGGGACCTACGAGCAGTACTTC.

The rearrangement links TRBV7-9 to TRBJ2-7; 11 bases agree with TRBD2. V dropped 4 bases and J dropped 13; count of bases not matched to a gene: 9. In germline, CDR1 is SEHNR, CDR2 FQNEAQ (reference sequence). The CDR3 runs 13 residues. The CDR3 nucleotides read TGTGCCAGCAGCTCAACTAGCGGGAGCCGGTATTACTTC. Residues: CASSSTSGSRYYF. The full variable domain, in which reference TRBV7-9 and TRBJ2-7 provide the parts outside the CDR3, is DTGVSQNPRHKITKRGQNVTFRCDPISEHNRLYWYRQTLGQGPEFLTYFQNEAQLEKSRLLSDRFSAERPKGSFSTLEIQRTEQGDSAMYLCASSSTSGSRYYFGPGTRLTVT.

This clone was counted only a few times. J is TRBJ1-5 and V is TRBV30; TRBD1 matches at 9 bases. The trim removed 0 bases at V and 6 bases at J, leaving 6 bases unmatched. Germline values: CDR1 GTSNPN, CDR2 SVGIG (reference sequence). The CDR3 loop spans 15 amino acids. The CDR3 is CAWSVHRTGVQPQHF. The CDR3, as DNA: TGTGCCTGGAGTGTACACCGGACAGGGGTTCAGCCCCAGCATTTT.

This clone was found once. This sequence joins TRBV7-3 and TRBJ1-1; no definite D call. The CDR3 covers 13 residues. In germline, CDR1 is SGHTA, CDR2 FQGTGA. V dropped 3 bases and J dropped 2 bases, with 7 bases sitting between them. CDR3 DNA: TGTGCCAGCAGCTTCTTATCCAACACTGAAGCTTTCTTT. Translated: CASSFLSNTEAFF. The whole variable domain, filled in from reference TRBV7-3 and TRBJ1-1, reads GAGVSQTPSNKVTEKGKYVELRCDPISGHTALYWYRQSLGQGPEFLIYFQGTGAADDSGLPNDRFFAVRPEGSVSTLKIQRTERGDSAVYLCASSFLSNTEAFFGQGTRLTVV.

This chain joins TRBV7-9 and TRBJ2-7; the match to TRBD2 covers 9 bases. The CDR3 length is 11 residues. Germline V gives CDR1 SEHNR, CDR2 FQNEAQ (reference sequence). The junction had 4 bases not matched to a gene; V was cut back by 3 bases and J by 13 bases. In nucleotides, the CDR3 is TGTGCCAGCAGCTTTCTAGCGGGAATATACTTC. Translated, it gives CASSFLAGIYF. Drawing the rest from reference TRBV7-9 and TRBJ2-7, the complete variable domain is DTGVSQNPRHKITKRGQNVTFRCDPISEHNRLYWYRQTLGQGPEFLTYFQNEAQLEKSRLLSDRFSAERPKGSFSTLEIQRTEQGDSAMYLCASSFLAGIYFGPGTRLTVT.

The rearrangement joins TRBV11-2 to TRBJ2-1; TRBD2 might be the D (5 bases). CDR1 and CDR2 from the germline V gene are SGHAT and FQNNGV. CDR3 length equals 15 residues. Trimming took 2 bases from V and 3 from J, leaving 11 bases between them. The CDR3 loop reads CASSLWAAGYNEQFF. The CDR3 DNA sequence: TGTGCCAGCAGCTTATGGGCTGCGGGCTACAATGAGCAGTTCTTC.

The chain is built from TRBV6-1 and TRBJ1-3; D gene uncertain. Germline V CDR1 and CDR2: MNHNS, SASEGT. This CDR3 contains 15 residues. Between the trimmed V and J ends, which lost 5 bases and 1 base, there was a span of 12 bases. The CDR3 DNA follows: TGTGCCAGCAGTCTCGACTGGGGTTCTGGAAACACCATATATTTT. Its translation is CASSLDWGSGNTIYF.

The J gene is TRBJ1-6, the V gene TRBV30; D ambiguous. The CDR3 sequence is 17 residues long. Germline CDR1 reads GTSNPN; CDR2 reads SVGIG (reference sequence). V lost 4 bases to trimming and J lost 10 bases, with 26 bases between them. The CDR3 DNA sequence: TGTGCCTGGACCGCCCCCCGAGGTCCTCGGTTGGGATCACCCCTCCACTTT. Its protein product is CAWTAPRGPRLGSPLHF. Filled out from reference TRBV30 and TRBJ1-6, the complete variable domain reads SQTIHQWPATLVQPVGSPLSLECTVEGTSNPNLYWYRQAAGRGLQLLFYSVGIGQISSEVPQNLSASRPQDRQFILSSKKLLLSDSGFYLCAWTAPRGPRLGSPLHFGNGTRLTVT.

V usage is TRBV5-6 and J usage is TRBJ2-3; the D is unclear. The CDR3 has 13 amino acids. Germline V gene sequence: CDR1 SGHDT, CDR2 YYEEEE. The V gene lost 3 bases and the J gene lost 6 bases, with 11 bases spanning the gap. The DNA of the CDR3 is TGTGCCAGCAGCTCCCGGGCAACGGATACGCAGTATTTT. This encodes CASSSRATDTQYF.

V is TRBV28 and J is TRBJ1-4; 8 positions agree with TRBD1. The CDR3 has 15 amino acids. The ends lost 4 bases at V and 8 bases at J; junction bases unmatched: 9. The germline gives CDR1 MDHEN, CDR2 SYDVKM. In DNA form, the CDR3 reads TGTGCCAGCAGTTCCCCAGGGGGCGCCCAGGAAAAACTGTTTTTT. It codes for CASSSPGGAQEKLFF.

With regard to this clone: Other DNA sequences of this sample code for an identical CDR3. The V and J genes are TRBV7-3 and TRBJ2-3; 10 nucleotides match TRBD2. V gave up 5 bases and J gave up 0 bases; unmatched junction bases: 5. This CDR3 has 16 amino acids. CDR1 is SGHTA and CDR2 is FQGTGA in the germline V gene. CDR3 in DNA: TGTGCCAGCAGCCTCGGACTAGCGGTTAGCACAGATACGCAGTATTTT. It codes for CASSLGLAVSTDTQYF.

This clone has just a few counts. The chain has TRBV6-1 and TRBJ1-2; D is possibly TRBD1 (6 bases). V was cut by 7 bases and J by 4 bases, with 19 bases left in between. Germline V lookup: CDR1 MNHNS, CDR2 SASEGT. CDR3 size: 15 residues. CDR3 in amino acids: CASIDQGLTIYGYTF. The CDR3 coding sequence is TGTGCCAGCATAGACCAGGGGTTGACTATCTATGGCTACACCTTC.